This T cell receptor (beta chain) is drawn from a study of T-cell reconstitution after alpha-beta-depleted transplantation in children. Unique molecular identifiers were used to barcode this TCRbeta library. TCRdb called the PCR reads again in MiXCR, with one record for every CDR3 protein. This repertoire shows approximately 400,000 distinct CDR3 sequences, about 17% found once; its top ten account for about 32%. General study findings and limits: There were reportedly several hundred expanded graft clones from which alpha-beta T cells came about two months after transplant.

Concerning this clonotype: The target antigen is unknown. At one boundary the junction diverges from the germline segment, which might be a read error.

CDR1 and CDR2 from the germline V gene are SNHLY and FYNNEI. The CDR3 covers 15 residues. The rearrangement joins TRBV2 to TRBJ2-5; 7 nucleotides align to TRBD2. The origin of this receptor is a boy under three years old who had a stem cell transplant for Wiskott-Aldrich syndrome, so the T cells may come from the graft donor. The source was PBMCs, mostly from graft donor cells, collected 360 days after TCRalphabeta/CD19-depleted stem cell transplant. CDR3 residues: CASSEVGLVVETQYF. CDR3 bases: TGTGCCAGCAGCGAAGTAGGACTAGTCGTAGAGACCCAGTACTTC.